The clone carrying this T cell receptor beta chain was counted at least ten times. A distinct unique molecular identifier was carried by each TCR cDNA molecule. MiXCR was run by TCRdb on the 5' RACE reads, yielding one entry per CDR3 protein. The sample lists several thousand distinct CDR3 sequences; over 9.5% were seen once. Time point reported: sample taken at primary tumor resection. TCRs were sequenced from unsorted whole RNA of tumor, nontumor lung or PBMC. These data belong to a study of spatial heterogeneity in lung cancer. Overall study: Detected sequences consistently included more beta-chain ones than alpha-chain ones. As counted in raw reads, each unique TCR and UMI combination appeared more than ten times on average.

The J segment lost 7 bases and the V segment lost 6 bases, leaving 8 bases of the junction unmatched. The CDR3 totals 13 residues. The germline V gene encodes CDR1 SQVTM and CDR2 ANQGSEA. V and J are TRBV29-1 and TRBJ2-4; 8 bases fit TRBD1. The TCR comes from a male donor with early-stage non-small cell lung cancer. The source was normal lung tissue next to the tumor, collected at surgery. The CDR3 spells CSVSPDRGNIQYF. CDR3 sequence (DNA): TGCAGCGTCTCCCCAGACAGGGGTAACATTCAGTACTTC. The whole variable domain, filled in from reference TRBV29-1 and TRBJ2-4, reads SAVISQKPSRDICQRGTSLTIQCQVDSQVTMMFWYRQQPGQSLTLIATANQGSEATYESGFVIDKFPISRPNLTFSTLTVSNMSPEDSSIYLCSVSPDRGNIQYFGAGTRLSVL.